Sequencing of this TCR beta chain was carried out in a study of control samples from healthy donors and cancer patients. In its sample, this clone ranks as medium-sized (0.01 to 0.1%). TCRdb's table, derived via immunoSEQ multiplex PCR, lists solely in-frame clones and lacks some. The repertoire consists of approximately 100,000 clones, with approximately 86% occurring once and the leading ten covering approximately 21%. Trimming stripped 1 base from V and 0 bases from J, with 22 bases between. This CDR3 contains 20 residues. Germline CDR1 and CDR2: LGHDT and YNNKEL (reference sequence). The rearrangement joins TRBV3-1 (or the pseudogene TRBV3-2) to TRBJ1-5; a weak D match, TRBD1 (5 bases). Sample: blood. The receptor comes from a man younger than 45 in good health. As DNA, the CDR3 is TGTGCCAGCAGCCAAGGCCCGGGATTTTACGGGGGTTATAGCAATCAGCCCCAGCATTTT. Its protein is CASSQGPGFYGGYSNQPQHF.